This T cell receptor beta chain derives from a study of read filtering for tumor transcriptome and immune sequencing. There are many counts of this clonotype. This library used 300 to 450 ng RNA and molecular barcoded adaptors spanning alpha/delta and beta/gamma chains. MiXCR, applied by TCRdb to the reads, yields one record per CDR3 protein. The data show 62,000 or so distinct CDR3 sequences, approximately 14% seen once. Germline V gene lookup returns CDR1 SEHNR and CDR2 FQNEAQ (reference sequence). This CDR3 comprises 14 residues. J gave up 2 bases and V 3 bases, and 4 bases lay outside the gene matches.

The sequence came from a donor at least 40 years old with multiple myeloma. This rearrangement joins TRBV7-9 to TRBJ2-7; 7 nucleotides agree with TRBD1. The sample taken for sequencing was a population of CD138-negative cells sorted from bone marrow. The CDR3 sequence: CASSFKDRTYEQYF. The CDR3 nucleotides read TGTGCCAGCAGCTTTAAGGACAGGACCTACGAGCAGTACTTC.